This TCR beta chain was observed in a study of CD8 T cells in Susac syndrome. Trimming cost V 5 bases and J 1 base; bases outside gene matches: 3. The CDR3 consists of 13 residues. From germline, CDR1 is SQVTM and CDR2 ANQGSEA. About 0.5 to 1 ug RNA was reverse transcribed with random hexamers. TCRdb re-analysed the immunoSEQ multiplex PCR reads in MiXCR, keeping a single row per CDR3 protein. The sample yields under 85,000 distinct CDR3 sequences, 94% seen once. The clonotype comes from a human donor with Susac syndrome. The chain joins TRBV29-1 to TRBJ2-7; the match to TRBD2 covers 9 bases. Input material: CD8+ T cells from PBMCs. The CDR3 loop reads CSVRGGGSYEQYF. The CDR3 DNA reads TGCAGCGTTCGCGGGGGGGGTTCCTACGAGCAGTACTTC.